This T cell receptor (beta chain) originates from a study of shared clonotypes between healthy human individuals. Profiling relied on immunoSEQ multiplex PCR, and the TCRdb table lists in-frame clones only, not all of them. Among just under 350,000 clones listed, 73% were seen once. Germline V gene sequence: CDR1 SGDLS, CDR2 YYNGEE. Trimming removed 4 bases at V and 7 bases at J, with 14 bases between. The CDR3 has 14 amino acids. The clonotype was recovered from a man aged 25 to 45 in good health. Sequencing was performed on memory CD4+ T cells sorted from blood. The subset was: CD45RA-negative fraction. The chain is built from TRBV9 and TRBJ1-4, with a weak D call TRBD1 (5 bases). CDR3 amino acids: CASSRSGGSEKLFF. The CDR3 DNA sequence: TGTGCCAGCAGCCGCTCCGGGGGGAGTGAAAAACTGTTTTTT.